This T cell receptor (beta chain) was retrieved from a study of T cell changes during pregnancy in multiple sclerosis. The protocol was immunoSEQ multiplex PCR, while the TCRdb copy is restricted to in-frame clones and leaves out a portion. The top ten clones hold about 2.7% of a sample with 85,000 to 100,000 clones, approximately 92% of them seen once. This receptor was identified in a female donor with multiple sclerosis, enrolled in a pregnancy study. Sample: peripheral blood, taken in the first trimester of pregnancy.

The CDR3 sequence is CASSLNRGLIPTDTQYF. The CDR3 coding sequence is TGTGCCAGCAGCTTAAATCGGGGTTTGATCCCCACAGATACGCAGTATTTT. The V and J genes are TRBV11-2 and TRBJ2-3; TRBD2 is a possible D gene (5 bases). The V end lost 2 bases, the J end lost 2 bases, and 17 bases lay between the germline ends. Germline CDR1 SGHAT, CDR2 FQNNGV. The CDR3 spans 17 residues.